What follows are 21 T cell receptor beta chains derived from one specimen sequenced in a study of T-cell memory formation after mild COVID-19. From the 5' RACE reads, TCRdb called clonotypes with MiXCR, one entry per CDR3 protein. The repertoire includes around 200,000 distinct CDR3 sequences, around 25% of them detected once, and 10% to 12% sits in the top ten. The specimen sequenced was PBMCs or a T cell subset sorted from them (not recorded which). These receptors originate from an adult woman who had mild COVID-19 (a few samples of this study predate the infection). Cell type and time point are not known.

The chain combines TRBV7-2 with TRBJ2-7; 7 bases match TRBD2. Germline V gene sequence: CDR1 SGHTA, CDR2 FQGNSA. This CDR3 is 15 amino acids long. V was pared by 1 base and J by 3 bases, with 6 bases of the junction left unmatched. The CDR3 protein is CASSLGLGGSYEQYF. DNA for the CDR3: TGTGCCAGCAGCTTAGGATTGGGCGGGAGCTACGAGCAGTACTTC.

The V and J genes are TRBV6-5 and TRBJ2-2; 9 nucleotides line up with TRBD1. V dropped 2 bases and J dropped 0; count of bases not matched to a gene: 1. The CDR3 spans 16 residues. Germline lookup yields CDR1 MNHEY and CDR2 SVGAGI. The CDR3 protein is CASSYRTGANTGELFF. In nucleotides, the CDR3 is TGTGCCAGCAGTTACCGGACAGGGGCGAACACCGGGGAGCTGTTTTTT.

The genes are TRBV13 and TRBJ2-1, with a weak D call TRBD2 (5 bases). This CDR3 contains 13 residues. V lost 3 bases, J lost 5 bases, and 8 bases lay in between. Germline V CDR1 and CDR2: PRHDT, FYEKMQ (reference sequence). CDR3 residues: CASSFLGNNEQFF. For the CDR3, the DNA is TGTGCCAGCAGCTTCCTCGGGAACAATGAGCAGTTCTTC. The full variable domain, completed using reference TRBV13 and TRBJ2-1, is AAGVIQSPRHLIKEKRETATLKCYPIPRHDTVYWYQQGPGQDPQFLISFYEKMQSDKGSIPDRFSAQQFSDYHSELNMSSLELGDSALYFCASSFLGNNEQFFGPGTRLTVL.

The V call is TRBV11-1, the J call TRBJ2-7; the D gene is possibly TRBD1 (6 bases). The CDR3 is 14 residues long. V gave up 4 bases and J gave up 1 base, with 11 bases separating them. Per germline, CDR1 SGHAT and CDR2 FQDESV (reference sequence). Written as DNA, the CDR3 is TGTGCCAGCAGCTCTAGGACAGAGTCCTACGAGCAGTACTTC. As protein: CASSSRTESYEQYF. The full variable domain, in which reference TRBV11-1 and TRBJ2-7 provide the parts outside the CDR3, is EAEVAQSPRYKITEKSQAVAFWCDPISGHATLYWYRQILGQGPELLVQFQDESVVDDSQLPKDRFSAERLKGVDSTLKIQPAELGDSAMYLCASSSRTESYEQYFGPGTRLTVT.

This clonotype has just a few counts. V is TRBV7-9 and J is TRBJ2-5; tentative D call: TRBD1 (6 bases). The CDR3 is 14 amino acids. V was shortened by 3 bases and J by 1 base, with 9 bases between the two germline ends. In germline, CDR1 is SEHNR, CDR2 FQNEAQ (reference sequence). The CDR3 is CASSFRGGQETQYF. In DNA, the CDR3 is TGTGCCAGCAGCTTCCGAGGGGGCCAAGAGACCCAGTACTTC.

This clonotype has just a few counts. This chain uses TRBV7-2 with TRBJ2-7; perhaps TRBD2 as D (7 bases). The CDR3 has 16 amino acids. Germline V gene data show CDR1 as SGHTA and CDR2 as FQGNSA. With 1 base removed from V and 3 bases from J, the gap between germline ends came to 16 bases. The CDR3 DNA sequence: TGTGCCAGCAGCTTAGGTAGGGGGGGGATCGTCTACGAGCAGTACTTC. Protein sequence: CASSLGRGGIVYEQYF.

The gene calls are TRBV7-9 and TRBJ2-5, with a tentative D call TRBD1 (5 bases). The CDR3 has 14 amino acids. The V gene lost 3 bases and the J gene lost 5 bases, with 13 bases spanning the gap. In germline, CDR1 is SEHNR, CDR2 FQNEAQ (reference sequence). CDR3 coding DNA: TGTGCCAGCAGCTTTCGGCAGGGAAAGGAGACCCAGTACTTC. Amino acid sequence: CASSFRQGKETQYF. Combining the CDR3 with reference TRBV7-9 and TRBJ2-5 gives the whole variable domain DTGVSQNPRHKITKRGQNVTFRCDPISEHNRLYWYRQTLGQGPEFLTYFQNEAQLEKSRLLSDRFSAERPKGSFSTLEIQRTEQGDSAMYLCASSFRQGKETQYFGPGTRLLVL.

This clonotype has only a few counts. This rearrangement joins TRBV12-3 or TRBV12-4 to TRBJ2-5; 8 bases line up with TRBD1. There are 15 residues in the CDR3. V was pared by 5 bases and J by 3 bases, with 8 bases of the junction left unmatched. The CDR3 is CASSHLSGGEETQYF. For the CDR3, the DNA is TGTGCCAGCAGTCATCTCTCAGGGGGCGAAGAGACCCAGTACTTC.

This chain links TRBV15 with TRBJ1-2; D uncertain. CDR3 length equals 14 residues. Deletions cut 5 bases from V and 5 bases from J, with 15 bases between. CDR1 and CDR2 (germline): LNHNV, YYDKDF (reference sequence). CDR3 loop: CATSQTTPGYGYTF. In DNA form, the CDR3 reads TGTGCCACCAGCCAGACTACCCCGGGGTATGGCTACACCTTC.

This clonotype was counted once. The chain uses TRBV6-2 or TRBV6-3 and TRBJ1-5, with a tentative D call TRBD1 (6 bases). Germline CDR1 MNHEY, CDR2 SVGEGT. Trimming took off 11 bases at V and 0 bases at J, with 11 bases between the two ends. The CDR3 contains 13 residues. CDR3 DNA sequence: TGTGCCGCGAGACAGGATAGCAATCAGCCCCAGCATTTT. Residues: CAARQDSNQPQHF.

This chain uses TRBV4-3 with TRBJ2-7, with 8 positions matching TRBD2. Germline trimming cut 0 bases from V and 3 bases from J; bases unmatched to any gene: 4. This CDR3 is 15 amino acids long. Germline values: CDR1 LGHNA, CDR2 YSLEER. CDR3 region: CASSQDEREFYEQYF. The CDR3 DNA sequence: TGCGCCAGCAGCCAAGACGAGCGGGAGTTCTACGAGCAGTACTTC.

The CDR3, as DNA: TGTGCCAGCACCTTTCTGAGAACTGAAGCTTTCTTT. Amino acid sequence: CASTFLRTEAFF. V gene TRBV6-1 combines with J gene TRBJ1-1; D not resolved. The CDR3 spans 12 residues. V was cut by 7 bases and J by 5 bases, with 11 bases left in between. Per germline, CDR1 MNHNS and CDR2 SASEGT.

The table lists this clonotype with a few counts. The gene calls are TRBV9 and TRBJ2-1; 8 nucleotides line up with TRBD2. Germline lookup yields CDR1 SGDLS and CDR2 YYNGEE. V dropped 0 bases and J dropped 4; count of bases not matched to a gene: 6. The CDR3 runs to 16 residues. CDR3 in amino acids: CASSVVGGGTYNEQFF. The CDR3 nucleotides are TGTGCCAGCAGCGTAGTCGGGGGGGGAACTTACAATGAGCAGTTCTTC.

The chain has TRBV9 and TRBJ1-5; maybe TRBD1 (6 bases). Germline CDR1 SGDLS, CDR2 YYNGEE. The CDR3 runs 15 residues. Trimming took 3 bases from V and 4 from J, leaving 14 bases between them. CDR3 region: CASSAGGPINQPQHF. CDR3 DNA: TGTGCCAGCAGCGCGGGGGGGCCCATAAATCAGCCCCAGCATTTT.

This clonotype was seen ten or more times. The V call is TRBV5-1, the J call TRBJ2-7, with D unresolved. The CDR3 length is 14 residues. Germline V CDR1 and CDR2: SGHRS, YFSETQ. The V and J ends lost 4 bases and 3 bases respectively, with 14 bases between them. CDR3 in amino acids: CASSPGDGLYEQYF. In DNA form, the CDR3 reads TGCGCCAGCAGCCCTGGTGACGGGCTCTACGAGCAGTACTTC.

The chain joins TRBV12-5 to TRBJ1-1; D possibly corresponds to TRBD1 (6 bases). The germline CDR1 and CDR2 sequences are LGHNT and FRNRAP. The CDR3 runs 14 residues. Trimming pared 6 bases from V and 2 bases from J, leaving 13 bases between. The CDR3 loop is CASGPTGVNTEAFF. CDR3 DNA sequence: TGTGCTAGTGGCCCGACAGGAGTTAACACTGAAGCTTTCTTT. The variable domain in full, completed from reference TRBV12-5 and TRBJ1-1, reads DARVTQTPRHKVTEMGQEVTMRCQPILGHNTVFWYRQTMMQGLELLAYFRNRAPLDDSGMPKDRFSAEMPDATLATLKIQPSEPRDSAVYFCASGPTGVNTEAFFGQGTRLTVV.

This clonotype came up a few times. The chain uses TRBV20-1 and TRBJ2-3, with 11 bases matching TRBD2. Germline CDR1 and CDR2: DFQATT and SNEGSKA (reference sequence). There are 17 residues in the CDR3. J gave up 2 bases and V 0 bases, and 7 bases lay outside the gene matches. The CDR3: CSARDPRLAGITDTQYF. DNA for the CDR3: TGCAGTGCTAGAGATCCCCGACTAGCGGGGATCACAGATACGCAGTATTTT.

J is TRBJ1-1 and V is TRBV20-1; D possibly corresponds to TRBD1 (5 bases). The germline V gene encodes CDR1 DFQATT and CDR2 SNEGSKA (reference sequence). CDR3 length equals 16 residues. The V end was cut by 6 bases, the J end by 1 base, with 21 bases between. CDR3 nucleotides: TGCAGTGCCAGGCTCGGTGGGGGGAGAGGGAACACTGAAGCTTTCTTT. Amino acids: CSARLGGGRGNTEAFF.

Ten or more counts support this clonotype. V is TRBV30 and J is TRBJ2-5; D remains unclear. There are 13 residues in the CDR3. The germline V gene encodes CDR1 GTSNPN and CDR2 SVGIG (reference sequence). Deletions cut 0 bases from V and 1 base from J, with 6 bases between. CDR3 loop: CAWSVGIQETQYF. The CDR3 DNA follows: TGTGCCTGGAGTGTGGGGATCCAAGAGACCCAGTACTTC. Full variable domain (remainder filled in from reference TRBV30 and TRBJ2-5): SQTIHQWPATLVQPVGSPLSLECTVEGTSNPNLYWYRQAAGRGLQLLFYSVGIGQISSEVPQNLSASRPQDRQFILSSKKLLLSDSGFYLCAWSVGIQETQYFGPGTRLLVL.

The V call is TRBV18, the J call TRBJ2-5, with 10 bases lining up with TRBD1. Germline V gene data show CDR1 as KGHSH and CDR2 as LQKENI. This CDR3 has 14 amino acids. The V and J ends lost 5 bases and 3 bases, in that order; junction bases with no gene match: 3. The CDR3: CASSATGGKETQYF. DNA for the CDR3: TGTGCCAGCTCAGCGACAGGGGGCAAAGAGACCCAGTACTTC. Using reference TRBV18 and TRBJ2-5 for the parts outside the CDR3, the full variable domain is NAGVMQNPRHLVRRRGQEARLRCSPMKGHSHVYWYRQLPEEGLKFMVYLQKENIIDESGMPKERFSAEFPKEGPSILRIQQVVRGDSAAYFCASSATGGKETQYFGPGTRLLVL.

This chain connects TRBV21-1 to TRBJ1-1. TRBV21-1 is annotated as a pseudogene. This CDR3 comprises 13 residues. The DNA for the CDR3 is TGTGCCAGCAGCTCATGCCTGAACACTGAAGCTTTCTTT. It codes for CASSSCLNTEAFF.